This T cell receptor beta chain was recorded in a study of Ad26.COV2.S vaccination and SARS-CoV-2 variants (dated by TCRdb to 2020 to 2023). Background on the whole study: Vaccine-arm donors came from COV1001, a multicentre, randomized, double-blind, placebo-controlled phase I-IIa trial of Ad26.COV2.S in healthy adults. The TCR-sequenced set comprised around 32 samples: approximately 20 Ad26.COV2.S vaccine recipients, 5 placebo recipients and 8 SARS-CoV-2 convalescent individuals. Ad26.COV2.S was administered intramuscularly at 5 x 10^10 or 1 x 10^11 viral particles, either as a single shot or as two shots given 56 days apart. Sequencing of the TCRbeta repertoire served to evaluate the specificity and breadth of SARS-CoV-2-reactive T cell receptors following Ad26.COV2.S vaccination. Blinding of investigators to trial group allocation was maintained during experiments and outcome assessment. Participants in the trial were split at random into five groups of five each, receiving low-dose or high-dose Ad26.COV2.S once or twice, or else placebo on both occasions. Findings and caveats that apply to the study as a whole: The study lacked the statistical power to compare responses across vaccine doses or regimens. Higher spike-specific TCR breadth was observed in Ad26.COV2.S recipients than in placebo recipients (P = 0.0014). Substantial breadth of spike-specific CD8+ and CD4+ T cell responses was reported after vaccination. The authors noted that the TCR breadth and depth analyses may have underestimated total T cell responses. Vaccine and placebo recipients had comparable non-spike TCR breadth, which fits with the vaccine containing only spike.

The immunoSEQ Assay was the method used to sequence TCRbeta CDR3 regions. After extraction, genomic DNA underwent amplification by bias-controlled multiplex PCR, followed by high-throughput sequencing. The source study handled its data this way. To quantify the absolute abundance of every unique TCRbeta CDR3 region, sequences were collapsed and filtered. T cell fraction was estimated by normalizing TCRbeta template counts to usable DNA, with usable DNA measured through amplification of reference genes found in all nucleated cells. Repertoire TCRs were annotated as SARS-CoV-2-specific when V gene, CDR3 amino acid sequence and J gene were exactly matched to a known reactive TCR set. MIRA supplied the reference SARS-CoV-2 TCR set, which was filtered for enrichment in COVID-19-positive ImmuneCODE repertoires so that public or cross-reactive TCRs were removed. Drawing on the MIRA antigens, annotated TCRs were analysed further at the level of specific ORF or position within ORF. Depth was the summed frequency of annotated unique rearrangements, while breadth was defined as annotated unique rearrangements over total unique productive rearrangements. Two-sided Wilcoxon rank-sum tests were used to compare TCR breadth between groups. The source is immuneACCESS, and TCRdb retained only in-frame sequences with V and J called. Part of the clones is not carried over; for the studies checked, unresolved V genes explain less than half of this, and the remainder is unexplained. That table is the source of V, J and clone size, and D and trimming were worked out from the DNA. The table for this sample lists roughly 390,000 clones; 70% to 90% of them were counted only once. Jointly, the top ten make up around 3.4% of the sample.

The sample's treatment or condition label is to be understood as: some 20 received Ad26.COV2.S at low or high dose, single or two shots; about five received placebo; per-sample allocation not given. Repertoires of vaccine and placebo recipients were sequenced from samples collected on day 63 after the first injection. Cohort 1b enrolled some 25 adults aged 18-55 years at a single site in Boston, USA, between 29 July and 7 August 2020. Ad26.COV2.S was a replication-incompetent adenovirus type 26 vector expressing a prefusion-stabilized SARS-CoV-2 spike protein from the original Wuhan strain. In regard to this clone: The antigen it recognizes is unknown. No base quality values were provided; no much bigger clone lies one nucleotide off.

Counted from cysteine to phenylalanine, this CDR3 has 15 amino acids. Of all the DNA, just the CDR3 is kept, 45 bases in frame from base 1. V is shortened by 5 bases, J by 0 bases, and the region joining them spans 13 bases. CDR1 and CDR2 were assigned from the germline V gene as SGHAT and FQNNGV. The source of this sequence is a person aged 18 to 65 who received the Ad26.COV2.S COVID-19 vaccine or a placebo. The sequences come from peripheral blood, collected in a trial of Ad26.COV2.S vaccine versus placebo. The rearrangement joined TRBV11-2 to TRBJ1-2; a tentative D call is TRBD1 (5 bases match). The DNA reads TGTGCCAGCAGCCGTAGAGGGGAATCTAACTATGGCTACACCTTC. The encoded protein is CASSRRGESNYGYTF.